The following is a T cell receptor (beta chain) sequence with its context. Its target is not known. These data belong to a study of cytomegalovirus exposure and HLA in healthy donors. The CDR3 is 15 amino acids. The trim removed 5 bases at V and 7 bases at J, leaving 8 bases unmatched. CDR1 is SGHTA, CDR2 FQGNSA, per germline. Study-wide results and limits: Most TCR beta V segments were productive about 90% or about 30% of the time in an earlier analysis.

PCR employed 60 Vbeta and 13 Jbeta primers. Clones were read by immunoSEQ multiplex PCR, and TCRdb kept only the in-frame ones, dropping some. The sample lists 100,000 to 150,000 clones; 70% to 80% were seen once. The source of this sequence is a woman between 50 and 59 years old in good health and CMV-seronegative. The material sequenced was PBMCs. The V and J genes are TRBV7-2 and TRBJ1-4; TRBD1 aligns across 9 bases. The CDR3 sequence: CASSPWTGELEKLFF. Here the CDR3 DNA reads TGTGCCAGCAGCCCATGGACAGGGGAGCTTGAAAAACTGTTTTTT.